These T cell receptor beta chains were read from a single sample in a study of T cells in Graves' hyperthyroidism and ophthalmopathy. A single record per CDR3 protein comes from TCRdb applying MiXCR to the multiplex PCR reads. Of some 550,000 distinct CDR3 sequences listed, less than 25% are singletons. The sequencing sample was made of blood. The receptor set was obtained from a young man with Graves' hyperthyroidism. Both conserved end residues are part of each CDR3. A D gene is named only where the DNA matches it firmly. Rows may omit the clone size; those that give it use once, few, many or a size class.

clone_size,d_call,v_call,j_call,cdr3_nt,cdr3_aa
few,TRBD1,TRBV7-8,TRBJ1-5,TGTGCCAGCAGCTTATTTCAGGGGGCCAGTCAGCCCCAGCATTTT,CASSLFQGASQPQHF
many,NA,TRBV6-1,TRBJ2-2,TGTGCCAGCACCCACGTTGGGGAGCTGTTTTTT,CASTHVGELFF
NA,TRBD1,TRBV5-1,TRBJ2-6,TGCGCCAGCAGTCTCATGGACAGGGGGTCCGAGGTCCTGACTTTC,CASSLMDRGSEVLTF
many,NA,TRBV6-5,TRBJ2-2,TGTGCCAGCAGTTACTTTGGGGGAACCGGGGAGCTGTTTTTT,CASSYFGGTGELFF
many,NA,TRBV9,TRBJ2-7,TGTGCCAGCAGCGAATCGGGGAACACCTACGAGCAGTACTTC,CASSESGNTYEQYF
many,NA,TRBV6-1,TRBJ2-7,TGTGCCGGCAAGAGCGCCCACGAGCAGTACTTC,CAGKSAHEQYF
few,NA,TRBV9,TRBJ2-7,TGTGCCAGCAGCGTAGGGAGCGCTGACTCCTACGAGCAGTACTTC,CASSVGSADSYEQYF
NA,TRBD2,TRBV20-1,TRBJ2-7,TGCAGTGCTCTGAGCGGGGGCCCAGACTCCTACGAGCAGTACTTC,CSALSGGPDSYEQYF
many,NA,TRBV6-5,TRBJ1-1,TGTGCCAGCAGTTGGGGACCTTTCGCGGGGGGCACTGAAGCTTTCTTT,CASSWGPFAGGTEAFF
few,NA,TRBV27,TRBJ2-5,TGTGCCAGCAGCCGCAATTCGCAGGGGGGGCAAGAGACCCAGTACTTC,CASSRNSQGGQETQYF
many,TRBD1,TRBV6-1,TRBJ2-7,TGTGCCAGCATGAGGACAGGGGTCTACGAGCAGTACTTC,CASMRTGVYEQYF
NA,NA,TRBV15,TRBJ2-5,TGTGCCACCAGCAGAGTCGGGGAGACCCAGTACTTC,CATSRVGETQYF
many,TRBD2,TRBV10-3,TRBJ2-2,TGTGCCATCAGTGAGTTAACTAGCGGGGGGCCCGCGAACACCGGGGAGCTGTTTTTT,CAISELTSGGPANTGELFF
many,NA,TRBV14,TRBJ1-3,TGTGCCAGCAGCCCTTCTTCCTGGCAGGTCGGAAACACCATATATTTT,CASSPSSWQVGNTIYF
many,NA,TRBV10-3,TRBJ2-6,TGTGCCATCAGTGGGGACGGGGCCAACGTCCTGACTTTC,CAISGDGANVLTF
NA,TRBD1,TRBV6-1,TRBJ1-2,TGTGCCAGCAGGACGGGACAGGGCGGAGGCTACACCTTC,CASRTGQGGGYTF
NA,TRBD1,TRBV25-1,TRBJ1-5,TGTGCCAGCAGTGACAAGGGACAGGGGAGTTTTCAGCCCCAGCATTTT,CASSDKGQGSFQPQHF
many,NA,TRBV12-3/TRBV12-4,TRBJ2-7,TGTGCCAGCAGTTTATGGGGGAGGCACCACGAGCAGTACTTC,CASSLWGRHHEQYF
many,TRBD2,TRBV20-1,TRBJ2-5,TGCAGTGCCTCCGGACTAGCGGGGGGGCGGCAAGAGACCCAGTACTTC,CSASGLAGGRQETQYF
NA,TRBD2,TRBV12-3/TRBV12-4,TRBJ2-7,TGTGCCAGCAGTTCCCCAGCGGGAGCTTCCTACGAGCAGTACTTC,CASSSPAGASYEQYF
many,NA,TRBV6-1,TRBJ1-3,TGTGCCATGAGTGGGACCTCTGGAAACACCATATATTTT,CAMSGTSGNTIYF
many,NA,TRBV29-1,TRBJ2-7,TGCAGCGTGGTACTAGGGCCCGAGCAGTACTTC,CSVVLGPEQYF
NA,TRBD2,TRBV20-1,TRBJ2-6,TGCAGTGCTAGAGATGGGACGCGGGGGGTCTCTGGGGCCAACGTCCTGACTTTC,CSARDGTRGVSGANVLTF
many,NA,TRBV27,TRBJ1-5,TGTGCCAGCAGTTTATCCCGGACGGGGCAGCCCCAGCATTTT,CASSLSRTGQPQHF
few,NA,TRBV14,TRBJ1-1,TGTGCCAGCAGCCAATTAGGCAAACCGAACACCGAAGCTTTCTTT,CASSQLGKPNTEAFF
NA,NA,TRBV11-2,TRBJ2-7,TGTGCCAGCAGCTTAGGGATTGGCAGATCCTACGAGCAGTACTTC,CASSLGIGRSYEQYF
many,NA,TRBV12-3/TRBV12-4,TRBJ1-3,TGTGCCAGCAGTTTAGAGGGGTTTGGAAACACCATATATTTT,CASSLEGFGNTIYF
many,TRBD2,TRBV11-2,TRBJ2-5,TGTGCCAGCAGCCTAGGCGGGAGGGGAGAGACCCAGTACTTC,CASSLGGRGETQYF
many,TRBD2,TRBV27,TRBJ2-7,TGTGCCAGTAGATCTAGCGGGGGATTCTACGAGCAGTACTTC,CASRSSGGFYEQYF
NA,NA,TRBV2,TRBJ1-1,TGTGCCAGCAGTATGTCGGGCAGGGCGACTGAAGCTTTCTTT,CASSMSGRATEAFF
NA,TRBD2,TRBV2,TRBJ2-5,TGTGCCAGCAGTGCTAGCGGGGGGGCCGCGAAGACCCAGTACTTC,CASSASGGAAKTQYF
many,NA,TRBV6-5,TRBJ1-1,TGTGCCAGCAGTTACGCGGAGACTAACACTGAAGCTTTCTTT,CASSYAETNTEAFF
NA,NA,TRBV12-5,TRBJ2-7,TGTGCTAGTGGTAGCCCGACTAGTGGCGAGCAGTACTTC,CASGSPTSGEQYF
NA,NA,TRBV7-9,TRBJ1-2,TGTGCCAGCAGGGAGGAGTATGGCTACACCTTC,CASREEYGYTF
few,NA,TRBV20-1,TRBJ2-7,TGCAGTGCTAGGGGGAGGAGCCCCTACGAGCAGCACTTC,CSARGRSPYEQHF
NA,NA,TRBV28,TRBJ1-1,TGTGAAACGGGGCGCGGTACTGAAGCTTTCTTT,CETGRGTEAFF
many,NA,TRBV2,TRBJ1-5,TGTGCCAGCAGTAAAGAGGGGGTCCAGCCCCAGCATTTT,CASSKEGVQPQHF
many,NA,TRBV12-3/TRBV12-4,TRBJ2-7,TGTGCCAGCAGTCCCGCTAGCTACGAGCAGTACTTC,CASSPASYEQYF
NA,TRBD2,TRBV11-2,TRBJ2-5,TGTGCCAGCAGCTACCCACCCCGACTAGCGGGACACCAAGAGACCCAGTACTTC,CASSYPPRLAGHQETQYF
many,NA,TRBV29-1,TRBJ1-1,TGCAGCGCCTCCGGGTACCCTGAAGCTTTCTTT,CSASGYPEAFF
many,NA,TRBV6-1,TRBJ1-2,TGTGCCAGCCTTATCAGTCAGGGGAACTATGGCTACACCTTC,CASLISQGNYGYTF
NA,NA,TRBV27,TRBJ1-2,TGTGCCAGCAGTTTCGAGGGGAACAGCTTCACCTTC,CASSFEGNSFTF
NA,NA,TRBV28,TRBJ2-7,TGTGCCAGCAGTTTAAGAGCGGAGGGGGACGAGCAGTACTTC,CASSLRAEGDEQYF
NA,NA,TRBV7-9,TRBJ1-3,TGTGCCTCCCGGCAGCCTGGAAACACCATATATTTT,CASRQPGNTIYF
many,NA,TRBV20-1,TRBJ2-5,TGCAGTGCTAGGGTTTCTACAGGCCAAGAGACCCAGTACTTC,CSARVSTGQETQYF
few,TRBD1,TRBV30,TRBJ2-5,TGTGCCTGGAGTGTACAGAGGGGGCAGGGGTACCAAGAGACCCAGTACTTC,CAWSVQRGQGYQETQYF
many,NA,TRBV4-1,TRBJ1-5,TGCGCCAGCAGCCCACAGGGTATCAGCAATCAGCCCCAGCATTTT,CASSPQGISNQPQHF
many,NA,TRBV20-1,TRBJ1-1,TGCAGTGCTAGAGATAGGCTGAACACTGAAGCTTTCTTT,CSARDRLNTEAFF
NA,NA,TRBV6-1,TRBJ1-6,TGTGCCAGCAGTATTAGGGGACAAAGCTCCTATAATTCACCCCTCCACTTT,CASSIRGQSSYNSPLHF
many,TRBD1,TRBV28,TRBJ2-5,TGTGCCAGCAGTCTCGGGACAGGGCACCAAGAGACCCAGTACTTC,CASSLGTGHQETQYF
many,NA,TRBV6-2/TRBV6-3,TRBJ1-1,TGTGCCAGTTCGGGGGGGACAAAGAACACTGAAGCTTTCTTT,CASSGGTKNTEAFF
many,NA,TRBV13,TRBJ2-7,TGTGCCAGCAGCTTAGCGCTTGGCAAATTCTCCTACGAGCAGTACTTC,CASSLALGKFSYEQYF
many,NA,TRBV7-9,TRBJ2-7,TGTGCCAGCAGCTTAGCGCTGGGGGACGAGCGGTACTTC,CASSLALGDERYF
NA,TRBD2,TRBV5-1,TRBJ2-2,TGCGCCAGCAGCACAAGACTAGCGGGAAACACCGGGGAGCTGTTTTTT,CASSTRLAGNTGELFF
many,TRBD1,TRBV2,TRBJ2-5,TGTGCCAGCAGTGACCTCGGACAGGTCCAAGAGACCCAGTACTTC,CASSDLGQVQETQYF
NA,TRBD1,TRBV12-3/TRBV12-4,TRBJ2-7,TGTGCCAGCAGCCTTCCAGGGGGTAGGTCCTACGAGCAGTACTTC,CASSLPGGRSYEQYF
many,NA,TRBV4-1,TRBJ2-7,TGCGCCAGCAGCCGAACAGGGAGTCATAGCTCCTACGAGCAGTACTTC,CASSRTGSHSSYEQYF
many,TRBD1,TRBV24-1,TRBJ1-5,TGTGCCACCAGTGACACCCGGACAGGGGCCAATCAGCCCCAGCATTTT,CATSDTRTGANQPQHF
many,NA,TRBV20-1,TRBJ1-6,TGCAGTGCTGACAGGTTAAATTCACCCCTCCACTTT,CSADRLNSPLHF
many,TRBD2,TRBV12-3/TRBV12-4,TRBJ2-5,TGTGCCAGCGCGGGAGGGGAGGAGACCCAGTACTTC,CASAGGEETQYF